These T cell receptor beta chains were read from a single sample in a study of blood T cell repertoires in COVID-19. Assay: immunoSEQ multiplex PCR; the TCRdb copy retains only in-frame clones and omits some. Of some 40,000 clones detected, 69% appear once; the ten largest clones hold 5.5% to 8%. The sequenced sample was peripheral blood. These receptors were obtained from an elderly man with acute or convalescent COVID-19. Each CDR3 is given with its conserved first and last residue. D genes are given only for firm matches. Size tells how often a clone was seen (once, few, many) or the class of an expanded clone, and some rows leave it out.

abundance	d_gene	j_gene	v_gene	CDR3nt	CDR3aa
NA	TRBD2	TRBJ2-3	TRBV7-6	TGTGCCAGCAGCTTAGAGGCTAGCGGGACTAGCACAGATACGCAGTATTTT	CASSLEASGTSTDTQYF
NA	NA	TRBJ2-7	TRBV21-1	TGTGCCAGCAGCAAAGCCGGGACAACCACCGACGAGCAGTACTTC	CASSKAGTTTDEQYF
NA	NA	TRBJ2-3	TRBV5-5	TGTGCCAGCAGCTTGGCAGTTGGGCAGGGGAGCACAGATACGCAGTATTTT	CASSLAVGQGSTDTQYF
NA	TRBD1	TRBJ1-2	TRBV28	TGTGCCAGCAGTTTGGGGACAGGGAGGTATGGCTACACCTTC	CASSLGTGRYGYTF
NA	NA	TRBJ1-1	TRBV21-1	TGTGCCAGCAGCGGGGAGGGAGGGGAGGTCACTGAAGCTTTCTTT	CASSGEGGEVTEAFF
NA	TRBD1	TRBJ1-6	TRBV19	TGTGCCAGTAGTTTACCCAGGGGGAATAATTCACCCCTCCACTTT	CASSLPRGNNSPLHF
few	NA	TRBJ1-3	TRBV10-3	TGTGCCATCAGGCGCCTTGATGGAAACACCATATATTTT	CAIRRLDGNTIYF
few	TRBD1	TRBJ2-7	TRBV12-5	TGTGCTAGTGGTTCCCGGACAGGGGGGACCTACGAGCAGTACTTC	CASGSRTGGTYEQYF
NA	NA	TRBJ2-1	TRBV4-3	TGCGCCAGCAGCCAAGATTCCCGGGGAAACAATGAGCAGTTCTTC	CASSQDSRGNNEQFF
NA	TRBD2	TRBJ2-3	TRBV30	TGTGCCTGGACTGGGACTAGCGCCATAGATACGCAGTATTTT	CAWTGTSAIDTQYF
NA	NA	TRBJ2-3	TRBV3-1/TRBV3-2	TGTGCCAGCAGCCAAGATACGAGGTCGGCGAATACGCAGTATTTT	CASSQDTRSANTQYF
NA	NA	TRBJ2-7	TRBV10-3	TGTGCCATCAGTGAGCGGGTTTACGAGCAGTACTTC	CAISERVYEQYF
NA	NA	TRBJ1-1	TRBV15	TGTGCCACCAGCAGAGCCCCGAGGAGGGGCACTGAAGCTTTCTTT	CATSRAPRRGTEAFF
NA	TRBD2	TRBJ2-1	TRBV5-4	TGTGCCAGCAGCGGGGGACTAGCCGATGAGCAGTTCTTC	CASSGGLADEQFF
NA	NA	TRBJ1-3	TRBV3-1/TRBV3-2	TGTGCCAGCCGCCCGACTGCGGGTGGAAACACCATATATTTT	CASRPTAGGNTIYF
NA	TRBD2	TRBJ2-7	TRBV2	TGTGCCAGCACTTGGAGCGGGACCCTGGTCGAGCAGTACTTC	CASTWSGTLVEQYF
NA	TRBD1	TRBJ1-6	TRBV7-9	TGTGCCAGCAGCTTACAGGGGGTTAATTCACCCCTCCACTTT	CASSLQGVNSPLHF
few	TRBD1	TRBJ1-1	TRBV18	TGTGCCAGCTCACCCAGGACAGGGGGCACTGAAGCTTTCTTT	CASSPRTGGTEAFF
NA	TRBD1	TRBJ1-1	TRBV11-3	TGTGCCAGCAGCTTTGGACAGGTGAACACTGAAGCTTTCTTT	CASSFGQVNTEAFF
few	TRBD1	TRBJ2-3	TRBV5-1	TGCGCCAGCAGCTTGGCCCGACAGGGACCAGATACGCAGTATTTT	CASSLARQGPDTQYF
NA	TRBD2	TRBJ2-7	TRBV20-1	TGCAGTGCTAGTCGGAGCGGGAGCCTGTACGAGCAGTACTTC	CSASRSGSLYEQYF
NA	TRBD1	TRBJ1-2	TRBV27	TGTGCCAGCAGTTTAAGGGGGGACAGCTATGGCTACACCTTC	CASSLRGDSYGYTF
NA	TRBD1	TRBJ1-1	TRBV3-1/TRBV3-2	TGTGCCAGCAGCCACCGACAGGGCTTCACTGAAGCTTTCTTT	CASSHRQGFTEAFF
NA	TRBD1	TRBJ1-1	TRBV7-9	TGTGCCAGCAGCTTAGCCGGAGGACAGGGGGGGAACACTGAAGCTTTCTTT	CASSLAGGQGGNTEAFF
NA	TRBD1	TRBJ1-6	TRBV10-3	TGTGCCATCAGTGGGCCCCGGGACAGGGGCTCACCCCTCCACTTT	CAISGPRDRGSPLHF
NA	TRBD2	TRBJ2-7	TRBV4-2	TGTGCCAGCAGCCAAGAGGGACTATACTCCTACGAGCAGTACTTC	CASSQEGLYSYEQYF
NA	NA	TRBJ1-1	TRBV7-2	TGTGCCAGCAGCTTAAACAGGGCTAACACTGAAGCTTTCTTT	CASSLNRANTEAFF
few	TRBD1	TRBJ1-1	TRBV6-5	TGTGCCAGCAGGACAGGGGGCCTGAACACTGAAGCTTTCTTT	CASRTGGLNTEAFF
once	NA	TRBJ1-6	TRBV30	TGTGCCTGGAGTGTACGAACAGGGTGGTCCTATAATTCACCCCTCCACTTT	CAWSVRTGWSYNSPLHF
NA	NA	TRBJ1-4	TRBV4-3	TGCGCCAGCAGCCAAGACAGGGGAATAGCAACTAATGAAAAACTGTTTTTT	CASSQDRGIATNEKLFF
NA	NA	TRBJ1-4	TRBV7-9	TGTGCCAGCAGCTTAGGAGCAGGAACCGCAACTAATGAAAAACTGTTTTTT	CASSLGAGTATNEKLFF
NA	TRBD1	TRBJ1-5	TRBV7-8	TGTGCCAGCAGCTCCGGGACAGGACATCAGCCCCAGCATTTT	CASSSGTGHQPQHF
NA	NA	TRBJ1-1	TRBV19	TGTGCCAGTAGTACCGGGACACTGGGCCACACTGAAGCTTTCTTT	CASSTGTLGHTEAFF
NA	NA	TRBJ1-2	TRBV2	TGTGCCAGCAGTCCCGGGGGGGAGATCCATGGCTACACCTTC	CASSPGGEIHGYTF
NA	NA	TRBJ1-1	TRBV3-1/TRBV3-2	TGTGCCAGCAGCCAAGATCCCATGAACACTGAAGCTTTCTTT	CASSQDPMNTEAFF
NA	TRBD1	TRBJ2-1	TRBV30	TGTGCCTGGAGGGGACAGGGGATAAGCTCCTACAATGAGCAGTTCTTC	CAWRGQGISSYNEQFF